Listed below are T cell receptor beta chains from one sample, sequenced in a study of T cell responses to AZD1222 COVID-19 vaccine. Generated by immunoSEQ multiplex PCR, the TCRdb table keeps only in-frame clones and is missing some. In the table there are more than 100,000 clones, about nine tenths of which are singletons. This specimen consisted of peripheral blood, obtained 28 days after the second AZD1222 dose. These receptor sequences come from an adult who received the AZD1222 COVID-19 vaccine. Each CDR3 is given with its conserved first and last residue. Each record gives: V gene, D gene, J gene, CDR3 DNA, CDR3 protein. The D gene is left open where the match is weak.

>TRBV29-1|NA|TRBJ2-1
TGCAGCGTTTGGGGCGAGACCTACAATGAGCAGTTCTTC
CSVWGETYNEQFF
>TRBV14|NA|TRBJ1-1
TGTGCCAGCAGCCAAGGTGGAGGGTCTCGTGAAGCTTTCTTT
CASSQGGGSREAFF
>TRBV7-9|TRBD2|TRBJ2-5
TGTGCCAGCAGCTTAGTATTCGGGGGGCAAGAGACCCAGTACTTC
CASSLVFGGQETQYF
>TRBV6-2/TRBV6-3|NA|TRBJ1-5
TGTGCCAGCAGTTACCTGTCCGGGGGGCGACAGCCCCAGCATTTT
CASSYLSGGRQPQHF
>TRBV11-3|NA|TRBJ1-1
TGTGCCAGCAGCTTAGATCGATCCAGGGTAAACACTGAAGCTTTCTTT
CASSLDRSRVNTEAFF
>TRBV7-9|NA|TRBJ1-2
TGTGCCAGCAGCCTTCTCTATGGCTACACCTTC
CASSLLYGYTF
>TRBV5-4|NA|TRBJ1-2
TGTGCCAGCAGCTTGATGGGGGACTATGGCTACACCTTC
CASSLMGDYGYTF
>TRBV3-1/TRBV3-2|TRBD2|TRBJ2-5
TGTGCCAGCAGCCAGAACGGGCTAGCGGGAGAGACCCAGTACTTC
CASSQNGLAGETQYF
>TRBV2|NA|TRBJ1-1
TGTGCCAGCACTCAGATGAACACTGAAGCTTTCTTT
CASTQMNTEAFF
>TRBV11-3|TRBD2|TRBJ2-3
TGTGCCAGCAGCTTAGGGGCTAGCGGACCTAGCACAGATACGCAGTATTTT
CASSLGASGPSTDTQYF
>TRBV13|NA|TRBJ1-1
TGTGCCAGCAGCTTGCGGGGGTTCGGTATGAACACTGAAGCTTTCTTT
CASSLRGFGMNTEAFF
>TRBV7-3|NA|TRBJ2-1
TGTGCCAGCAGCTTCTACCCAGCTTCCTCCTACAATGAGCAGTTCTTC
CASSFYPASSYNEQFF